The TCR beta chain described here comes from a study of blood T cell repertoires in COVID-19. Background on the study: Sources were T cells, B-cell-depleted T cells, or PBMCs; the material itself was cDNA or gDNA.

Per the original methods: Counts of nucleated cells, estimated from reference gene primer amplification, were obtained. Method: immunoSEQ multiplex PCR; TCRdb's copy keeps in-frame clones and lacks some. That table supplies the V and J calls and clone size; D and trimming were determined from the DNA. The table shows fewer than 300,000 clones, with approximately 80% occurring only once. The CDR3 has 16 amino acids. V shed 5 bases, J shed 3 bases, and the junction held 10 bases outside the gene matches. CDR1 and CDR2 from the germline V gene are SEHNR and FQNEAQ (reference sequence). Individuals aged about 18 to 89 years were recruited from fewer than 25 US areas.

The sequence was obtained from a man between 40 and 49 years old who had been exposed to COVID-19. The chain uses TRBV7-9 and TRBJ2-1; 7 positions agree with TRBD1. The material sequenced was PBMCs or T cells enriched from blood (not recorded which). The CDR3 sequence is CASSPEAAGGYNEQFF. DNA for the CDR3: TGTGCCAGCAGCCCCGAAGCCGCAGGGGGCTACAATGAGCAGTTCTTC.